The 23 T cell receptor beta chains given below trace back to one sample, sequenced in a study of human T cells and chemical hapten exposure. TCRdb processed the RACE reads anew with MiXCR; each CDR3 protein has one entry. The data hold approximately 50,000 distinct CDR3 sequences, with 9.5% to 10% observed a single time. Described time point: pre-sensitization, week 0. The treatment is: therapeutic diphenylcyclopropenone sensitization with weekly scalp DPC. Unfractionated whole blood was the source from which total RNA was extracted. The specimen was whole blood, collected in connection with sensitization to the hapten diphenylcyclopropenone (DPC). Receptor source: a woman in her 30s with alopecia areata. Some clones in this sample may be carry-over from other donors' samples.

The V gene is TRBV11-2, the J gene TRBJ2-3; 11 bases fit TRBD2. Trimming took 5 bases from V and 0 from J; bases not matched to a gene: 4. Germline lookup yields CDR1 SGHAT and CDR2 FQNNGV. This CDR3 region has 16 residues. CDR3 nucleotide sequence: TGTGCCAGCAGCCGTAGCGGGGGGGTTAGCACAGATACGCAGTATTTT. Amino acid sequence: CASSRSGGVSTDTQYF.

The chain has TRBV15 and TRBJ2-3, with D possibly TRBD1 on 6 matching bases. The V gene lost 0 bases and the J gene lost 6 bases, with 16 bases spanning the gap. The length of the CDR3 is 16 residues. Per germline, CDR1 LNHNV and CDR2 YYDKDF (reference sequence). CDR3 sequence: CATSRDTTGRPDTQYF. The CDR3 region has the DNA TGTGCCACCAGCAGAGATACCACAGGGCGGCCGGATACGCAGTATTTT.

The gene calls are TRBV12-3 or TRBV12-4 and TRBJ2-5, with D perhaps matching TRBD2 (6 bases). This CDR3 is built from 14 residues. Trimming took off 4 bases at V and 8 bases at J, with 17 bases between the two ends. CDR3: CASSSEGRLGTQYF. DNA of the CDR3: TGTGCCAGCAGTTCTGAGGGGAGGCTGGGAACCCAGTACTTC.

This clonotype has more than one count but fewer than ten. V and J are TRBV3-1 and TRBJ2-7; D is possibly TRBD2 (5 bases). In germline, CDR1 is LGHDT, CDR2 YNNKEL (reference sequence). CDR3 size: 14 residues. Trimming removed 2 bases at V and 3 bases at J, with 11 bases between. The CDR3 DNA sequence: TGTGCCAGCAGCCAAATGCGGGCCCGCTACGAGCAGTACTTC. It codes for CASSQMRARYEQYF.

This clonotype showed up many times. The rearrangement links TRBV28 to TRBJ1-2, with a weak D call TRBD1 (6 bases). The CDR3 is 13 residues long. Trimming pared 6 bases from V and 8 bases from J, leaving 16 bases between. CDR1 is MDHEN and CDR2 is SYDVKM in the germline V gene. CDR3 DNA: TGTGCCAGCAGCCTGGGACACTCAGACGGCTACACCTTC. This translates into CASSLGHSDGYTF.

V and J are TRBV7-9 and TRBJ2-6; D possibly corresponds to TRBD2 (6 bases). Trimming cost V 10 bases and J 4 bases, with 11 bases left between them. The CDR3 is made up of 13 amino acids. The V gene's germline CDR1 is SEHNR and CDR2 FQNEAQ (reference sequence). DNA for the CDR3: TGTGCCACGGGGGAAACGGGGGCCAACGTCCTGACTTTC. Its translation is CATGETGANVLTF.

Ten or more counts support this clonotype. The CDR3 protein is CASSLALAENTEAFF. DNA for the CDR3: TGTGCCAGCAGCTTAGCGCTGGCGGAGAACACTGAAGCTTTCTTT. The chain links TRBV7-9 to TRBJ1-1; no clear D gene. The CDR3 loop spans 15 amino acids. Trimming stripped 0 bases from V and 1 base from J, with 9 bases between. Germline CDR1 and CDR2: SEHNR and FQNEAQ (reference sequence).

The rearrangement links TRBV4-3 to TRBJ2-7, with 8 nucleotides matching TRBD1. The germline gives CDR1 LGHNA, CDR2 YSLEER. This CDR3 comprises 17 residues. After removal of 0 bases from V and 5 bases from J, the junction contained 12 bases not matched to a gene. CDR3 in amino acids: CASSQDRTGTGSHEQYF. The DNA of the CDR3 is TGCGCCAGCAGCCAAGACCGCACCGGGACAGGATCCCACGAGCAGTACTTC.

This clonotype was seen more than once but under ten times. The genes are TRBV2 and TRBJ2-5; D is undetermined. The CDR3 is 15 amino acids. Germline-derived CDR1 and CDR2 are SNHLY and FYNNEI. V dropped 0 bases and J dropped 0 bases, with 8 bases sitting between them. For the CDR3, the DNA is TGTGCCAGCAGTGAAGCGCTCCGGTACCAAGAGACCCAGTACTTC. Amino acid sequence: CASSEALRYQETQYF.

This clonotype was counted ten times or more. This chain connects TRBV6-6 to TRBJ2-7; TRBD1 might be the D (5 bases). The CDR3 sequence is 12 residues long. Trimming left V 5 bases short and J 4 bases short, with 9 bases between. From germline, CDR1 is MNHNY and CDR2 SVGAGI (reference sequence). The CDR3 DNA sequence: TGTGCCAGCAGTACGACAGAGTACGAGCAGTACTTC. This codes for CASSTTEYEQYF.

V is TRBV30 and J is TRBJ2-7, with 9 nucleotides matching TRBD1. V shed 3 bases and J 4 bases; nucleotides not matched to a gene: 4. The CDR3 loop spans 13 amino acids. CDR1 is GTSNPN and CDR2 is SVGIG in the germline V gene (reference sequence). The CDR3 spells CAWSPGQGYEQYF. The CDR3 region has the DNA TGTGCCTGGAGCCCTGGACAGGGGTACGAGCAGTACTTC. Using reference TRBV30 and TRBJ2-7 for the parts outside the CDR3, the full variable domain is SQTIHQWPATLVQPVGSPLSLECTVEGTSNPNLYWYRQAAGRGLQLLFYSVGIGQISSEVPQNLSASRPQDRQFILSSKKLLLSDSGFYLCAWSPGQGYEQYFGPGTRLTVT.

This clonotype came up a few times. The CDR3 bases are TGCAGTGCTAGAGATACGGGACGGAACACTGAAGCTTTCTTT. This codes for CSARDTGRNTEAFF. This chain joins TRBV20-1 and TRBJ1-1; TRBD1 is a possible D gene (5 bases). Trimming removed 0 bases at V and 1 base at J, with 9 bases between. This CDR3 contains 14 residues. Germline lookup yields CDR1 DFQATT and CDR2 SNEGSKA (reference sequence).

The chain links TRBV5-4 to TRBJ2-3; 8 positions agree with TRBD1. This CDR3 comprises 16 residues. The germline V gene encodes CDR1 SGHNT and CDR2 YYREEE (reference sequence). The trim removed 4 bases at V and 0 bases at J, leaving 7 bases unmatched. The CDR3 sequence is CASSPTGVRSTDTQYF. The CDR3, as DNA: TGTGCCAGCAGCCCGACAGGGGTGAGGAGCACAGATACGCAGTATTTT. Based on the CDR3 plus reference TRBV5-4 and TRBJ2-3, the full variable domain is ETGVTQSPTHLIKTRGQQVTLRCSSQSGHNTVSWYQQALGQGPQFIFQYYREEENGRGNFPPRFSGLQFPNYSSELNVNALELDDSALYLCASSPTGVRSTDTQYFGPGTRLTVL.

This clonotype showed up just a few times. The CDR3 DNA follows: TGCAGTGCTTGGCCCCCCGAATCTAGCGGGGGGCTTTTCGAGCAGTACTTC. Translation: CSAWPPESSGGLFEQYF. The V and J genes are TRBV20-1 and TRBJ2-7; 11 bases line up with TRBD2. Losses at the gene ends were 5 bases for V and 6 bases for J; bases not matched to a gene: 18. Germline assignment: CDR1 DFQATT and CDR2 SNEGSKA (reference sequence). The CDR3 contains 17 residues.

V is TRBV5-5 and J is TRBJ2-4, with 9 bases lining up with TRBD2. Germline V gene data show CDR1 as SGHKS and CDR2 as YYEKEE (reference sequence). CDR3 length: 14 amino acids. Trimming removed 3 bases from V and 6 bases from J; junction bases left unmatched: 4. CDR3 bases: TGTGCCAGCAGCTCCACTAGCGGGCCAAACATTCAGTACTTC. The encoded protein is CASSSTSGPNIQYF.

The chain joins TRBV20-1 to TRBJ2-3; D may match TRBD1 or TRBD2 (5 bases each). Germline CDR1 DFQATT, CDR2 SNEGSKA (reference sequence). Trimming left V 6 bases short and J 0 bases short, with 13 bases between. The CDR3 runs to 14 residues. This CDR3 is CSAAGTASTDTQYF. As DNA, the CDR3 is TGCAGTGCGGCCGGGACGGCTAGCACAGATACGCAGTATTTT.

The J gene is TRBJ2-3, the V gene TRBV6-2 or TRBV6-3; no firm D call. Germline V gene lookup returns CDR1 MNHEY and CDR2 SVGEGT. The CDR3 loop spans 12 amino acids. V shed 5 bases and J shed 4 bases, with 7 bases lying between them. The CDR3 DNA is TGTGCCAGCAGTCGCTGGGCAGATACGCAGTATTTT. The encoded protein is CASSRWADTQYF.

This clonotype was counted ten times or more. The genes are TRBV4-2 and TRBJ1-6; D might be TRBD1 (6 bases). Trimming removed 4 bases at V and 5 bases at J, with 15 bases between. Germline assignment: CDR1 LGHNA and CDR2 YNFKEQ. This CDR3 has 16 amino acids. The CDR3, as DNA: TGTGCCAGCAGCCTACACACGACAGGCAATAATTCACCCCTCCACTTT. Amino acid sequence: CASSLHTTGNNSPLHF.

This clonotype was seen only a few times. This chain uses TRBV29-1 with TRBJ2-1; D may be TRBD2 (6 bases). Trimming shortened V by 5 bases and J by 7 bases, and 15 bases separated the two germline ends. This CDR3 region has 13 residues. Germline V gene data show CDR1 as SQVTM and CDR2 as ANQGSEA. The CDR3 nucleotides are TGCAGCGTTACCCCGAGGAGGGCGAATGAGCAGTTCTTC. Its protein product is CSVTPRRANEQFF.

This chain's CDR3 is CASSYGGGLNTEAFF. Written as DNA, the CDR3 is TGTGCCAGCAGCTACGGTGGGGGATTGAACACTGAAGCTTTCTTT. The J gene is TRBJ1-1, the V gene TRBV12-3 or TRBV12-4; D possibly corresponds to TRBD1 (5 bases). The CDR3 totals 15 residues. Deletions cut 6 bases from V and 0 bases from J, with 14 bases between.

CDR3: CASSPARRCDTEAFF. In DNA, the CDR3 is TGTGCCAGCAGCCCCGCCAGGAGGTGCGACACTGAAGCTTTCTTT. The V and J genes are TRBV11-1 and TRBJ1-1; D unclear. The CDR3 sequence is 15 residues long. The germline V gene encodes CDR1 SGHAT and CDR2 FQDESV (reference sequence). Trimming shortened V by 5 bases and J by 3 bases, and 16 bases separated the two germline ends.

This clonotype was seen at least ten times. The CDR3 coding sequence is TGTGCCATCAGTGAGACAGACCGGATCCCCTTTAATTCACCCCTCCACTTT. The encoded protein is CAISETDRIPFNSPLHF. The gene calls are TRBV10-3 and TRBJ1-6; D ambiguous. This CDR3 has 17 amino acids. Germline V gene lookup returns CDR1 ENHRY and CDR2 SYGVKD. V lost 2 bases to trimming and J lost 6 bases, with 17 bases between them.

J is TRBJ2-3 and V is TRBV12-3 or TRBV12-4; 7 bases line up with TRBD1. The CDR3 sequence is 15 residues long. V lost 6 bases and J lost 2; bases outside the gene matches: 8. Written as DNA, the CDR3 is TGTGCCAGCAGAAAGGCGAGGGGGCTCACAGATACGCAGTATTTT. Translated, it gives CASRKARGLTDTQYF.